The entry below gives a single T cell receptor (beta chain) sequence along with its context. CDR3 length equals 16 residues. Trimming took 4 bases from V and 4 from J; bases not matched to a gene: 9. The germline V gene has CDR1 MNHNY and CDR2 SVGAGI (reference sequence). This entry comes from a study of cytomegalovirus exposure and HLA in healthy donors. Overall study context: A previous analysis identified around 120 million unique TCR beta sequences derived from roughly 180 million T cells.

The PCR was carried out with 60 Vbeta primers and 13 Jbeta primers. TCRdb's copy holds only in-frame clones and misses some; the assay was immunoSEQ multiplex PCR. The data hold about 200,000 clones, with roughly 77% observed a single time. The chain has TRBV6-6 and TRBJ2-5; TRBD2 aligns across 10 bases. This TCR was recovered from a male donor in good health and CMV-seropositive. Source material: PBMCs. The CDR3 is CASSWSATSGLETQYF. CDR3 bases: TGTGCCAGCAGTTGGTCCGCGACTAGCGGGTTAGAGACCCAGTACTTC.